Each of the 16 T cell receptor beta chains below was sequenced from the same sample in a study of blood T cell repertoires in COVID-19. Assay: immunoSEQ multiplex PCR; the TCRdb copy retains only in-frame clones and omits some. There are 200,000 to 250,000 clones in the sample; 85% occur only once, and 0.85% to 1% lies in the top ten. Sequenced sample: peripheral blood. The receptors derive from a man aged 40-55 years with acute or convalescent COVID-19.

J is TRBJ2-3 and V is TRBV6-5; D is unclear. V shed 0 bases and J shed 1 base, with 8 bases lying between them. The CDR3 is made up of 15 amino acids. Looked up from germline, CDR1 is MNHEY and CDR2 is SVGAGI. CDR3 nucleotide sequence: TGTGCCAGCAGTTACTCGATAGTGGGCACAGATACGCAGTATTTT. Its translation is CASSYSIVGTDTQYF.

V usage is TRBV12-5 and J usage is TRBJ1-4; a possible D gene is TRBD1 (5 bases). V was pared by 2 bases and J by 6 bases, with 16 bases between. Per germline, CDR1 LGHNT and CDR2 FRNRAP. The CDR3 consists of 16 residues. The CDR3 protein is CASGLLGGGRDEKLFF. DNA of the CDR3: TGTGCTAGTGGTTTGTTGGGGGGAGGTCGGGATGAAAAACTGTTTTTT.

The rearrangement links TRBV4-3 to TRBJ2-7; TRBD2 agrees at 10 bases. The germline V gene encodes CDR1 LGHNA and CDR2 YSLEER. Trimming took 1 base from V and 2 from J; bases not matched to a gene: 5. CDR3 size: 16 residues. The CDR3 DNA follows: TGCGCCAGCAGCCAAGGAATAGCGGGGGGTGCCTACGAGCAGTACTTC. It is translated as CASSQGIAGGAYEQYF.

J is TRBJ2-2 and V is TRBV19; TRBD1 matches 7 bases. Germline CDR1 LNHDA, CDR2 SQIVND (reference sequence). The CDR3 is 16 residues long. J lost 0 bases, V lost 10 bases, and 11 bases had no gene match. The CDR3 DNA reads as TGTGCCACATTCCGGGACAGAACTACGAACACCGGGGAGCTGTTTTTT. Translation: CATFRDRTTNTGELFF.

The rearrangement links TRBV4-1 to TRBJ1-2; a weak D match, TRBD1 (6 bases). The CDR3 is made up of 17 amino acids. Germline lookup yields CDR1 MGHRA and CDR2 YSYEKL. Deletions cut 3 bases from V and 4 bases from J, with 21 bases between. The CDR3, as DNA: TGCGCCAGCAGCCAGACGACAGGTTTGGGTTGGATCTATGGCTACACCTTC. Its protein product is CASSQTTGLGWIYGYTF.

This clone was counted between two and nine times. The V call is TRBV28, the J call TRBJ1-4, with 10 bases aligning to TRBD1. CDR1 and CDR2 from the germline V gene are MDHEN and SYDVKM. Losses at the gene ends were 6 bases for V and 11 bases for J; bases not matched to a gene: 9. The CDR3 length is 14 residues. In DNA, the CDR3 is TGTGCCAGCAGGGCCGGGACAGGGGTTGAGAAACTGTTTTTT. Translated: CASRAGTGVEKLFF.

This sequence joins TRBV3-1 (or the pseudogene TRBV3-2) and TRBJ1-1; D is unclear. CDR3 length: 15 residues. V gave up 1 base and J gave up 0 bases, with 9 bases separating them. CDR1 is LGHDT, CDR2 YNNKEL, per germline (reference sequence). The CDR3 sequence is CASSQGRVMNTEAFF. The CDR3 DNA sequence: TGTGCCAGCAGCCAAGGGAGGGTGATGAACACTGAAGCTTTCTTT.

The rearrangement links TRBV24-1 to TRBJ2-7; TRBD1 might be the D (6 bases). The CDR3 is 15 residues long. V lost 1 base, J lost 3 bases, and 12 bases lay in between. CDR1 and CDR2 (germline): KGHDR, SFDVKD. CDR3 bases: TGTGCCACCAGTGATTTATGCAGGGGCAGCTACGAGCAGTACTTC. Encoded protein: CATSDLCRGSYEQYF.

This clone turned up a few times. The J gene is TRBJ1-5, the V gene TRBV6-2 or TRBV6-3; D not certain. Germline V gene lookup returns CDR1 MNHEY and CDR2 SVGEGT. The V end lost 5 bases, the J end lost 5 bases, and 13 bases lay between the germline ends. The CDR3 loop spans 14 amino acids. This chain's CDR3 is CASSPALGDQPQHF. The DNA of the CDR3 is TGTGCCAGCAGTCCGGCTCTCGGGGATCAGCCCCAGCATTTT.

This chain uses TRBV28 with TRBJ1-2; D is undetermined. This CDR3 comprises 12 residues. V gave up 3 bases and J gave up 7 bases, with 9 bases separating them. The germline V gene has CDR1 MDHEN and CDR2 SYDVKM. CDR3 in DNA: TGTGCCAGCAGTTTCCGGGAGGGTGGCTACACCTTC. Encoded protein: CASSFREGGYTF.

The table lists this clone with a few counts. The chain employs TRBV5-6 and TRBJ2-1; no definite D call. V lost 0 bases and J lost 1, with 14 bases in between. The CDR3 has 17 residues. Germline V gene sequence: CDR1 SGHDT, CDR2 YYEEEE. The CDR3, as DNA: TGTGCCAGCAGCTTGGGGGTTGGGCAGTTGTCCTACAATGAGCAGTTCTTC. Translated: CASSLGVGQLSYNEQFF.

This clone was counted a few times. This chain joins TRBV6-2 or TRBV6-3 and TRBJ1-1; TRBD1 matches at 8 bases. With 5 bases clipped from V and 0 bases from J, the junction kept 5 bases outside the gene matches. Germline CDR1 and CDR2: MNHEY and SVGEGT. The CDR3 loop spans 15 amino acids. Here the CDR3 reads CASSRGQVMNTEAFF. CDR3 bases: TGTGCCAGCAGTCGGGGACAGGTCATGAACACTGAAGCTTTCTTT.

V usage is TRBV7-7 and J usage is TRBJ2-1; 8 bases map to TRBD2. There are 13 residues in the CDR3. The V and J ends lost 4 bases and 7 bases, in that order; junction bases with no gene match: 3. CDR1 SSHAT and CDR2 FNYEAQ come from the germline V gene (reference sequence). The CDR3 coding sequence is TGTGCCAGCAGCTCCGGGACTAGAAATGAGCAGTTCTTC. Translation gives CASSSGTRNEQFF. The full variable domain, with the rest looked up from reference TRBV7-7 and TRBJ2-1, is GAGVSQSPRYKVTKRGQDVTLRCDPISSHATLYWYQQALGQGPEFLTYFNYEAQPDKSGLPSDRFSAERPEGSISTLTIQRTEQRDSAMYRCASSSGTRNEQFFGPGTRLTVL.

J is TRBJ1-5 and V is TRBV7-2, with 7 bases matching TRBD1. V was pared by 3 bases and J by 6 bases, with 5 bases of the junction left unmatched. Per the germline V gene, CDR1 is SGHTA and CDR2 is FQGNSA. This CDR3 is 14 amino acids long. The CDR3 nucleotides are TGTGCCAGCAGCTTTAGCGAGGGGGCTCAGCCCCAGCATTTT. Translated: CASSFSEGAQPQHF.

This sequence joins TRBV7-9 and TRBJ2-1; the match to TRBD2 covers 12 bases. The CDR3 sequence is 15 residues long. Per the germline V gene, CDR1 is SEHNR and CDR2 is FQNEAQ (reference sequence). J lost 5 bases, V lost 2 bases, and 1 base had no gene match. Written as DNA, the CDR3 is TGTGCCAGCAGCTTACGGACTAGCGGGGACAATGAGCAGTTCTTC. This encodes CASSLRTSGDNEQFF.

The CDR3: CASSHGTGSYNEQFF. The CDR3 DNA reads TGCGCCAGCAGCCACGGGACAGGGTCCTACAATGAGCAGTTCTTC. V is TRBV5-1 and J is TRBJ2-1; 9 nucleotides match TRBD1. CDR1 is SGHRS, CDR2 YFSETQ, per germline. This CDR3 spans 15 amino acids. J was trimmed by 1 base and V by 4 bases; bases with no gene match: 3.